The 9 T cell receptor beta chains below were found in one sample sequenced in a study of T cells in Graves' hyperthyroidism and ophthalmopathy. Authors of the study amplified TCR beta CDR3 regions from RNA transcripts. The HTBI primer set served for first-round RT-PCR of the TCR CDR3. TCRdb re-called the multiplex PCR reads through MiXCR, storing one row per CDR3 protein. The sample contains about 400,000 distinct CDR3 sequences, approximately 13% of which appear only once. The sequenced sample was blood. The receptor set was obtained from a woman aged 18 to 35 with Graves' hyperthyroidism.

The rearrangement links TRBV27 to TRBJ2-1; D is ambiguous. V lost 6 bases and J 3 bases, leaving 9 bases between the germline ends. The length of the CDR3 is 13 residues. CDR1 is MNHEY, CDR2 SMNVEV, per germline (reference sequence). CDR3 nucleotide sequence: TGTGCCAGCAGCGTGACGGTCTACAATGAGCAGTTCTTC. This codes for CASSVTVYNEQFF.

This clonotype has ten or more counts. V is TRBV12-3 or TRBV12-4 and J is TRBJ2-2; unclear D gene. The V and J ends lost 3 bases and 9 bases respectively, with 14 bases between them. The CDR3 sequence is 14 residues long. CDR3: CASSFLGLKRELFF. The CDR3 nucleotides read TGTGCCAGCAGTTTTCTAGGGCTAAAAAGGGAGCTGTTTTTT.

There are many counts of this clonotype. The rearrangement joins TRBV11-2 to TRBJ2-3; D remains ambiguous. This CDR3 is built from 15 residues. Trimming pared 4 bases from V and 0 bases from J, leaving 11 bases between. Germline-derived CDR1 and CDR2 are SGHAT and FQNNGV. In DNA, the CDR3 is TGTGCCAGCAGCTCTTGGACGGATAGCACAGATACGCAGTATTTT. It is translated as CASSSWTDSTDTQYF.

To note about this clonotype: This could be a read error, since a much larger clone is one nucleotide away. The gene calls are TRBV5-1 and TRBJ2-7; possible D gene TRBD2, 6 bases. Germline V gene lookup returns CDR1 SGHRS and CDR2 YFSETQ. The length of the CDR3 is 14 residues. V was pared by 7 bases and J by 5 bases, with 19 bases between. The CDR3 DNA follows: TGCGCCAGCGGCCTCCGGGGGTCCCGGGACGAGCAGTACTTC. Its protein is CASGLRGSRDEQYF.

This clonotype was counted many times. The V call is TRBV28, the J call TRBJ1-2, with 7 nucleotides matching TRBD1. The CDR3 has 14 amino acids. Trimming cost V 5 bases and J 2 bases; bases outside gene matches: 5. CDR1 and CDR2 (germline): MDHEN, SYDVKM. This CDR3 is CASSRTGQNYGYTF. CDR3 DNA sequence: TGTGCCAGCAGTCGGACAGGACAAAACTATGGCTACACCTTC.

The V call is TRBV6-1, the J call TRBJ2-3; 9 nucleotides align to TRBD2. The CDR3 spans 15 residues. J gave up 5 bases and V 6 bases, and 9 bases lay outside the gene matches. The germline CDR1 and CDR2 sequences are MNHNS and SASEGT. CDR3 in amino acids: CASSLGLALLDTQYF. Here the CDR3 DNA reads TGTGCCAGCAGCTTGGGACTAGCATTGTTAGATACGCAGTATTTT.

This clonotype was picked up many times. The rearrangement joins TRBV15 to TRBJ1-1, with 8 bases aligning to TRBD1. Trimming at V came to 0 bases and at J to 6 bases, leaving 12 bases not matched to a gene. The CDR3 loop spans 17 amino acids. Per germline, CDR1 LNHNV and CDR2 YYDKDF (reference sequence). The CDR3, as DNA: TGTGCCACCAGCAGAGACTTGGCCATGGGACAGGTTGCTGAAGCTTTCTTT. It yields the protein CATSRDLAMGQVAEAFF. Full variable domain (outside the CDR3, taken from reference TRBV15 and TRBJ1-1): DAMVIQNPRYQVTQFGKPVTLSCSQTLNHNVMYWYQQKSSQAPKLLFHYYDKDFNNEADTPDNFQSRRPNTSFCFLDIRSPGLGDTAMYLCATSRDLAMGQVAEAFFGQGTRLTVV.

This chain links TRBV7-9 with TRBJ2-6; D might be TRBD2 (6 bases). This CDR3 contains 18 residues. V was cut by 10 bases and J by 2 bases, with 24 bases left in between. The germline CDR1 and CDR2 sequences are SEHNR and FQNEAQ (reference sequence). CDR3 protein: CATSTWGRGIAGANVLTF. The CDR3 DNA sequence: TGTGCCACTTCCACCTGGGGACGGGGGATCGCTGGGGCCAACGTCCTGACTTTC.

This clonotype came up many times. The CDR3 region is CASSDSPSGTRYNEQFF. CDR3 nucleotides: TGTGCCAGCAGTGACTCACCTAGCGGGACCCGATACAATGAGCAGTTCTTC. This chain connects TRBV6-4 to TRBJ2-1, with 9 positions matching TRBD2. With V trimmed by 0 bases and J by 4 bases, 7 bases remained unmatched. Looked up from germline, CDR1 is MRHNA and CDR2 is SNTAGT. The CDR3 extends over 17 amino acids.